Listed below are T cell receptor beta chains from one sample, sequenced in a study of immune evolution from preneoplasia to lung adenocarcinoma. The table came from immunoSEQ multiplex PCR; TCRdb's copy has only in-frame clones and leaves some out. This sample has approximately 11,000 clones, with around 82% found just once. The sequenced sample consisted of FFPE minimally invasive lung adenocarcinoma tissue. These receptor sequences come from a person between 65 and 79 years old with lung adenocarcinoma. Both conserved end residues are trimmed from each CDR3. Some rows have no size entry. The others give once, few or many, or a class for an expanded clone.

clone_size	v_call	cdr3_aa
NA	TRBV27	ASSTQGANYGYT
once	TRBV11-2	ASSLTLGQVGYGYT
NA	TRBV10-2	ATRNRGMEETQY
NA	TRBV23-1	ASSPLDRGNNEQY
NA	TRBV4-1	ASSQVRTGAYNEQF
NA	TRBV29-1	SVYDRVVTGELF
NA	TRBV29-1	SVAGGDTQY
few	TRBV7-9	ASSLPDTRGYT
NA	TRBV11-3	ASSLDRTDTQY
NA	TRBV18	ASSHDRDNTDTQY
NA	TRBV29-1	SVEQGYEQY
NA	TRBV6-6	ASTQGDSST
NA	TRBV6-6	ASSRLRGATF
NA	TRBV7-2	ASTPLGDFTDTQY
NA	TRBV29-1	SVEFGVGEKLF
NA	TRBV28	ASSLSRGQRVQY
NA	TRBV10-2	ASSGTTGGELF
NA	TRBV6-1	ASSESGGFHEKLF
NA	TRBV29-1	SGHQGSEAF
NA	TRBV6-5	ASSYTRRNTGELF
few	TRBV5-1	ASSTGDRVNTEAF
once	TRBV15	ATSGARGYNSPLH
NA	TRBV5-4	ASSISGPGIGTQY
NA	TRBV7-2	ASSLVMVTDTQY
once	TRBV6-5	ASSYAGDLLGYT
NA	TRBV4-1	ASSHPGSTDTQY
NA	TRBV6-1	ASSEDSSESGANVLT
NA	TRBV6-6	ASSYATGRTGELF
once	TRBV10-3	AISDVPGLAGGTTGELF
NA	TRBV11-2	ASRFITEGTEAF
NA	TRBV29-1	SVEDGWTAYGYT
NA	TRBV15	ATSREKGGSYEQY
NA	TRBV7-9	ASSPDLDAGELF
NA	TRBV30	AWSVTDTQY
NA	TRBV28	ASSLSPLEAF
NA	TRBV27	ASSFDLNIQY